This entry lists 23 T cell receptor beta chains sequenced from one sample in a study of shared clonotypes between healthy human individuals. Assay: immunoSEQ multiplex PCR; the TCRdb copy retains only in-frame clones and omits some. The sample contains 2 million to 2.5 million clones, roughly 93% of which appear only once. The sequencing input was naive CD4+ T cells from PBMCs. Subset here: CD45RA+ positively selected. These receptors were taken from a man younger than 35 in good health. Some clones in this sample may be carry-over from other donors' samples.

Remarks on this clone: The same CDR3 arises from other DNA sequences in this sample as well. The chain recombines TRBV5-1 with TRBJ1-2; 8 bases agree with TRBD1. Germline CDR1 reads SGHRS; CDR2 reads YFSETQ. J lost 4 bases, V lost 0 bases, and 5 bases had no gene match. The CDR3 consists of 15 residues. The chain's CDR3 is CASSLEGGQGYGYTF. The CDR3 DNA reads TGCGCCAGCAGCTTGGAGGGTGGACAGGGCTATGGCTACACCTTC.

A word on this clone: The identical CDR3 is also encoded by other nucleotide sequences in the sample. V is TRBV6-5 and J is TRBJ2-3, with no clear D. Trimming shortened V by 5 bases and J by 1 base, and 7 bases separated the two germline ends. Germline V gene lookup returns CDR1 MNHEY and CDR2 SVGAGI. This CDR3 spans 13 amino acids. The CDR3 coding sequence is TGTGCCAGCAGTGTTCCGGGCACAGATACGCAGTATTTT. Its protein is CASSVPGTDTQYF.

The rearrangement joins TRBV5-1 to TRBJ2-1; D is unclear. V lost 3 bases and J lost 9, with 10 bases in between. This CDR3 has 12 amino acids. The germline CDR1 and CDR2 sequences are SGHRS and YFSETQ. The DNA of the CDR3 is TGCGCCAGCAGCTCCCTGGTGGGTGAGCAGTTCTTC. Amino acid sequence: CASSSLVGEQFF.

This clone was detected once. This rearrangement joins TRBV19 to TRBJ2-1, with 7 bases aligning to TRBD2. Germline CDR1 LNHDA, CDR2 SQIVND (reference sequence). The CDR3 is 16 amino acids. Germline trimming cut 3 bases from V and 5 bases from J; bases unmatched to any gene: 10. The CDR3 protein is CASSIGRLAVDNEQFF. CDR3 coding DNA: TGTGCCAGTAGTATCGGTAGGCTAGCGGTCGACAATGAGCAGTTCTTC.

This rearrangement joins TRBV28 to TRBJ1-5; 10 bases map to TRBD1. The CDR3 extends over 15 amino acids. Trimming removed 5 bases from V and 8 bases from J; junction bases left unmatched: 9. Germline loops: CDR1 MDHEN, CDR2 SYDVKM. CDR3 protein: CASSRRDRGLEPQHF. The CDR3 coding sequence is TGTGCCAGCAGTCGCCGGGACAGGGGACTGGAGCCCCAGCATTTT. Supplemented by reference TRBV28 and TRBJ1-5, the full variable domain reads DVKVTQSSRYLVKRTGEKVFLECVQDMDHENMFWYRQDPGLGLRLIYFSYDVKMKEKGDIPEGYSVSREKKERFSLILESASTNQTSMYLCASSRRDRGLEPQHFGDGTRLSIL.

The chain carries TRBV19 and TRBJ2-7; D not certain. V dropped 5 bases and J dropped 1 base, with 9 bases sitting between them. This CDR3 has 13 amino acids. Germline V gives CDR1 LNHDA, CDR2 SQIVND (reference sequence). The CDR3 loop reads CASSLVGSYEQYF. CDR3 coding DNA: TGTGCCAGTAGTCTCGTCGGATCCTACGAGCAGTACTTC. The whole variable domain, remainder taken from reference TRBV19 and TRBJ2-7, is DGGITQSPKYLFRKEGQNVTLSCEQNLNHDAMYWYRQDPGQGLRLIYYSQIVNDFQKGDIAEGYSVSREKKESFPLTVTSAQKNPTAFYLCASSLVGSYEQYFGPGTRLTVT.

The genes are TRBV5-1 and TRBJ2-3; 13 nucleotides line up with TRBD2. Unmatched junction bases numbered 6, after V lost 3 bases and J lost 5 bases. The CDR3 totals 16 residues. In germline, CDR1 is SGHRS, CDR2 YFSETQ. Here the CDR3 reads CASSSGLAGVVDTQYF. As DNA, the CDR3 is TGCGCCAGCAGCTCTGGACTAGCGGGAGTCGTAGATACGCAGTATTTT.

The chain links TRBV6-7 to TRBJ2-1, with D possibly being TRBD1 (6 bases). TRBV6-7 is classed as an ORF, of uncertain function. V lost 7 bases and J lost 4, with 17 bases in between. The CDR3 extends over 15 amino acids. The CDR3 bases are TGTGCCAGCACCAACGGACAGACAATTTACAATGAGCAGTTCTTC. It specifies CASTNGQTIYNEQFF.

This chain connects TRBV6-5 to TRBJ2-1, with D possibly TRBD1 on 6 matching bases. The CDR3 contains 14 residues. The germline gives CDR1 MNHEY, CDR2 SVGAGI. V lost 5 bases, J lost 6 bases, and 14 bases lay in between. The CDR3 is CASSDGQTRNEQFF. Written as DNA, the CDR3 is TGTGCCAGCAGTGACGGACAGACTCGCAATGAGCAGTTCTTC.

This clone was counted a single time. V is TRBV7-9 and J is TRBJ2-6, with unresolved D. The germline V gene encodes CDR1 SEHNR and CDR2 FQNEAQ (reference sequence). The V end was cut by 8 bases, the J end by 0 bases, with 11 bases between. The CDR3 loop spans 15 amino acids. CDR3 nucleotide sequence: TGTGCCAGCCCTTTACGGAACTCTGGGGCCAACGTCCTGACTTTC. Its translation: CASPLRNSGANVLTF.

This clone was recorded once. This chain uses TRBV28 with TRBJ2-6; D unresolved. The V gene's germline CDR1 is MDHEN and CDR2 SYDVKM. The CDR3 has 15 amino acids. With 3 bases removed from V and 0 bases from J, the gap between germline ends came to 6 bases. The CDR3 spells CASSFFGSGANVLTF. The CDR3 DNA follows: TGTGCCAGCAGTTTTTTTGGCTCTGGGGCCAACGTCCTGACTTTC.

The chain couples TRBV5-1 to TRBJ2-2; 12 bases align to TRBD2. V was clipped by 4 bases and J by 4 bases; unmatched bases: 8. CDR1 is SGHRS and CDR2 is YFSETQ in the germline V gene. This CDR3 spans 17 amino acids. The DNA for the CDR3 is TGCGCCAGCAGCGGAGGACTAGCGGGGTGGGGCACCGGGGAGCTGTTTTTT. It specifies CASSGGLAGWGTGELFF.

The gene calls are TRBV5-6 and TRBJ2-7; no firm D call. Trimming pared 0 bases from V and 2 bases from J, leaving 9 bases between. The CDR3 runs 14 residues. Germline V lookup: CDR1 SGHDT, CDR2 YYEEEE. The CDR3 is CASSLVGTAYEQYF. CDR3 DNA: TGTGCCAGCAGCTTGGTTGGCACCGCCTACGAGCAGTACTTC.

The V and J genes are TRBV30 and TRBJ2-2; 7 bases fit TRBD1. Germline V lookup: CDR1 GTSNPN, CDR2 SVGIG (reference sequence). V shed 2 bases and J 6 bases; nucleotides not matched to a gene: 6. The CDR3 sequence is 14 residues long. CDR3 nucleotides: TGTGCCTGGAGTCCAGACAGGGTTCCCGGGGAGCTGTTTTTT. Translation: CAWSPDRVPGELFF.

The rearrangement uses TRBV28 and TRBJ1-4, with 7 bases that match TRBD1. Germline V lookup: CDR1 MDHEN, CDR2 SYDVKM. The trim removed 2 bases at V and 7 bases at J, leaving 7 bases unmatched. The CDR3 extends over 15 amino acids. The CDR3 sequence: CASSLTGQSSEKLFF. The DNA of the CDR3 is TGTGCCAGCAGTTTAACGGGACAGTCGTCTGAAAAACTGTTTTTT.

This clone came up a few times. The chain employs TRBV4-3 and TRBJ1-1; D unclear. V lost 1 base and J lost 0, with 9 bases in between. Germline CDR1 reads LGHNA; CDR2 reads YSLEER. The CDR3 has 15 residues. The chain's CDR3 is CASSQVAEMNTEAFF. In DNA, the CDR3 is TGCGCCAGCAGCCAAGTAGCCGAGATGAACACTGAAGCTTTCTTT.

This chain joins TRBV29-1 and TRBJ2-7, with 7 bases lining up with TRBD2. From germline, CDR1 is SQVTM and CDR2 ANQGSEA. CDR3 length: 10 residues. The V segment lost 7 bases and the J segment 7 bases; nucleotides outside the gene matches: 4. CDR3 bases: TGCAGCGCCCGGGGGGAAGAGCAGTACTTC. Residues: CSARGEEQYF.

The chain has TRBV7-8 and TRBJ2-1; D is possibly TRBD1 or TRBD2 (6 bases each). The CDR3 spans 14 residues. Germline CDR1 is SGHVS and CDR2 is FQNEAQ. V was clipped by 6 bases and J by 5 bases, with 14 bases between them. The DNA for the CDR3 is TGTGCCAGCAGTTGGGGGGCAGTACACAATGAGCAGTTCTTC. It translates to CASSWGAVHNEQFF.

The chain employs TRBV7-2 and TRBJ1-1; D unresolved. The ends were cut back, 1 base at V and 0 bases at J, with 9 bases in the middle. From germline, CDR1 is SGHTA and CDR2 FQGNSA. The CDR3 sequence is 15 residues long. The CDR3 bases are TGTGCCAGCAGCTTAGGCAGTTTTATGAACACTGAAGCTTTCTTT. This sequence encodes CASSLGSFMNTEAFF.

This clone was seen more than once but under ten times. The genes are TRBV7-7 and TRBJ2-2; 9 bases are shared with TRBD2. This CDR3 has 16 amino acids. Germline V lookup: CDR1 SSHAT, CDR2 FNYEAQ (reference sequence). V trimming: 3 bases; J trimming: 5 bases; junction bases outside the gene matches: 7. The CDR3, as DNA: TGTGCCAGCAGCTTGGGTCTAGCGGGGCGGACCGGGGAGCTGTTTTTT. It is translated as CASSLGLAGRTGELFF. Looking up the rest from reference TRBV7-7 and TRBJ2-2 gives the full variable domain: GAGVSQSPRYKVTKRGQDVTLRCDPISSHATLYWYQQALGQGPEFLTYFNYEAQPDKSGLPSDRFSAERPEGSISTLTIQRTEQRDSAMYRCASSLGLAGRTGELFFGEGSRLTVL.

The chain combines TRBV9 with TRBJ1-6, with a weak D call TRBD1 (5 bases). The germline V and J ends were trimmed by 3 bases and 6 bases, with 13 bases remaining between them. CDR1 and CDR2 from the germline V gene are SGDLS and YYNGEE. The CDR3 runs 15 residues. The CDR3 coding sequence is TGTGCCAGCAGCGCACTGCAGGGAGGTAATTCACCCCTCCACTTT. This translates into CASSALQGGNSPLHF.

CDR3 DNA sequence: TGTGCCAGCAGCGTTTACAGACAGGGCACCTACGAGCAGTACTTC. Protein: CASSVYRQGTYEQYF. The rearrangement links TRBV9 to TRBJ2-7, with TRBD1 identical over 7 bases. V was pared by 2 bases and J by 2 bases, with 7 bases of the junction left unmatched. Per the germline V gene, CDR1 is SGDLS and CDR2 is YYNGEE. The CDR3 runs 15 residues.

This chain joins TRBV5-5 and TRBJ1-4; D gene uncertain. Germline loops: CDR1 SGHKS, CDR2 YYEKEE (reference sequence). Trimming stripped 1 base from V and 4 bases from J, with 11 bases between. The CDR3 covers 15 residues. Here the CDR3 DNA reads TGTGCCAGCAGCTTGATGGTTTTTCTTAATGAAAAACTGTTTTTT. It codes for CASSLMVFLNEKLFF. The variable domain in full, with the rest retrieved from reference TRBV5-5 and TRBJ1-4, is DAGVTQSPTHLIKTRGQQVTLRCSPISGHKSVSWYQQVLGQGPQFIFQYYEKEERGRGNFPDRFSARQFPNYSSELNVNALLLGDSALYLCASSLMVFLNEKLFFGSGTQLSVL.